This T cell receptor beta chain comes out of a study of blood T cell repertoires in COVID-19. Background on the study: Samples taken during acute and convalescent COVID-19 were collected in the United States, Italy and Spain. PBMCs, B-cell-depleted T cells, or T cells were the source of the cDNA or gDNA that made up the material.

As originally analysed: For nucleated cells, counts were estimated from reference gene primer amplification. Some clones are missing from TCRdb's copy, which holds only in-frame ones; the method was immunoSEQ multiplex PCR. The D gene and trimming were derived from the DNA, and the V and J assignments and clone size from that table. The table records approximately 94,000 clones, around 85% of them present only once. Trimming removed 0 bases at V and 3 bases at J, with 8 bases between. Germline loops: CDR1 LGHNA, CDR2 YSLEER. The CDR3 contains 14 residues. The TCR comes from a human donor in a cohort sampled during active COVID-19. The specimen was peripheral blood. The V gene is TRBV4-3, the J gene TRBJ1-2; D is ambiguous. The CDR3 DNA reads TGCGCCAGCAGCCAAGATGGCATCGACTATGGCTACACCTTC. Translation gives CASSQDGIDYGYTF.